The clone carrying this TCR beta chain appeared a single time. The PCR employed 60 Vbeta primers together with 13 Jbeta primers. The repertoire was sequenced with immunoSEQ multiplex PCR; TCRdb's copy has only in-frame clones and lacks some. The sample holds fewer than 100,000 clones, over 75% seen once. The data originate from a study of cytomegalovirus exposure and HLA in healthy donors. On the study more broadly: Samples from HLA-typed donors yielded around 79 million unique TCRs in an early data release.

The length of the CDR3 is 14 residues. CDR1 is SGHNT, CDR2 YYREEE, per germline (reference sequence). V lost 6 bases and J lost 4, with 17 bases in between. This clonotype was sampled from a man aged 35-49 years in good health and CMV-seronegative. The chain is built from TRBV5-4 and TRBJ2-7, with D maybe TRBD2 (6 bases). The sequenced sample was PBMCs. CDR3 amino acids: CASTKGGESYEQYF. The CDR3 region has the DNA TGTGCCAGCACTAAAGGAGGGGAGAGTTACGAGCAGTACTTC. The full variable domain, its missing parts supplied by reference TRBV5-4 and TRBJ2-7, is ETGVTQSPTHLIKTRGQQVTLRCSSQSGHNTVSWYQQALGQGPQFIFQYYREEENGRGNFPPRFSGLQFPNYSSELNVNALELDDSALYLCASTKGGESYEQYFGPGTRLTVT.